Detailed here is one TCR beta chain. The antigen remains undetermined. Specified treatment: some 20 received Ad26.COV2.S at low or high dose, single or two shots; 5 received placebo; per-sample allocation not given. Specimen acquisition occurred on day 63 following the initial vaccine or placebo injection. Donation came from an adult in Boston who was aged 18-55 years. An Ad26 vector that expressed Wuhan-strain SARS-CoV-2 spike constituted the vaccine. V was shortened by 5 bases and J by 1 base, with 18 bases between the two germline ends. Germline lookup yields CDR1 SEHNR and CDR2 FQNEAQ (reference sequence). CDR3 length: 18 residues. Sequencing was performed with immunoSEQ multiplex PCR; in TCRdb, only in-frame clones are kept and a portion is missing. The table has hundreds of thousands of clones, about 89% seen once; the top ten hold about 1.5%. This entry comes from a study of Ad26.COV2.S vaccination and SARS-CoV-2 variants. The wider study: Donor allocation was to the COV1001 Ad26.COV2.S trial arm.

Study-level points and caveats: Vaccinated individuals (as opposed to placebo recipients) had higher spike-specific TCR breadth.

The sample consisted of peripheral blood, taken in a trial of Ad26.COV2.S vaccine versus placebo. The V gene is TRBV7-9, the J gene TRBJ2-6, with D maybe TRBD1 (7 bases). The TCR was taken from a person between 18 and 59 years old who received the Ad26.COV2.S COVID-19 vaccine or a placebo. CDR3 nucleotide sequence: TGTGCCAGCAGCGGCCTCGGAGGGGGCTTATCTGGGGCCAACGTCCTGACTTTC. Protein sequence: CASSGLGGGLSGANVLTF.